A selection of T cell receptor beta chains follows, all from one sample in a study of blood T cells in healthy people across ages. MiXCR, run by TCRdb on the 5' RACE reads, gives a single entry per CDR3 protein. The sample has under 700,000 distinct CDR3 sequences; 24% are singletons. The data also belong to a second study, concerning T cells of mothers and their children.

The source material was blood. Receptor source: a boy younger than 18 in good health. Both conserved end residues are part of each CDR3. D genes are given only for firm matches. Some rows have no size entry. The others give once, few or many, or a class for an expanded clone.

d_gene: TRBD2; abundance: few; v_gene: TRBV29-1; j_gene: TRBJ2-1; CDR3nt: TGCAGCGTTGTAGCGGGCAGCTCCTACAATGAGCAGTTCTTC; CDR3aa: CSVVAGSSYNEQFF
d_gene: NA; abundance: few; v_gene: TRBV7-9; j_gene: TRBJ1-4; CDR3nt: TGTGCCAGCACCACCACGTTAAATGAAAAACTGTTTTTT; CDR3aa: CASTTTLNEKLFF
d_gene: NA; abundance: few; v_gene: TRBV7-9; j_gene: TRBJ2-1; CDR3nt: TGTGCCAGCAGCCGGCCTCTGGGCTCCTACAATGAGCAGTTCTTC; CDR3aa: CASSRPLGSYNEQFF
d_gene: NA; abundance: NA; v_gene: TRBV6-5; j_gene: TRBJ1-2; CDR3nt: TGTGCCAGCAGTTCGCCGGGGTTCCAGAACTATGGCTACACCTTC; CDR3aa: CASSSPGFQNYGYTF
d_gene: NA; abundance: few; v_gene: TRBV28; j_gene: TRBJ1-3; CDR3nt: TGTGCCAGCAGCCGGACAGTCGGAAACACCATATATTTT; CDR3aa: CASSRTVGNTIYF
d_gene: TRBD2; abundance: few; v_gene: TRBV4-2; j_gene: TRBJ2-1; CDR3nt: TGTGCCAGCAGCCAAGGGATTAGCGGGAGAGAGCAGTTCTTC; CDR3aa: CASSQGISGREQFF
d_gene: TRBD1; abundance: many; v_gene: TRBV7-8; j_gene: TRBJ2-4; CDR3nt: TGTGCCAGCAGCTTAGCCGGGACAGGGATCATTATTCAGTACTTC; CDR3aa: CASSLAGTGIIIQYF
d_gene: NA; abundance: NA; v_gene: TRBV20-1; j_gene: TRBJ2-1; CDR3nt: TGCAGTGCCTCAAAACCAGTACCCTACAATGAGCAGTTCTTC; CDR3aa: CSASKPVPYNEQFF
d_gene: NA; abundance: few; v_gene: TRBV12-3/TRBV12-4; j_gene: TRBJ1-2; CDR3nt: TGCGCCAGCAGTTTTGTGTCATCCTATGGCTACACCTTC; CDR3aa: CASSFVSSYGYTF
d_gene: NA; abundance: NA; v_gene: TRBV14; j_gene: TRBJ2-5; CDR3nt: TGTGCCAGCAGCCAAGGACTGGGTAGGGGAGAGACCCAGTACTTC; CDR3aa: CASSQGLGRGETQYF
d_gene: NA; abundance: NA; v_gene: TRBV7-6; j_gene: TRBJ2-3; CDR3nt: TGTGCCAGCAGCTTACCCGCCGGGCATGCTCCCGTTGGGACCCCCTCGGCAGATACGCAGTATTTT; CDR3aa: CASSLPAGHAPVGTPSADTQYF
d_gene: TRBD2; abundance: NA; v_gene: TRBV27; j_gene: TRBJ2-1; CDR3nt: TGTGCCAGCACCAATAGCGGGGCCCGCTCCTACAATGAGCAGTTCTTC; CDR3aa: CASTNSGARSYNEQFF
d_gene: NA; abundance: NA; v_gene: TRBV4-3; j_gene: TRBJ1-4; CDR3nt: TGCGCCAGCAGCCAAGACCGGACAGTAACTAATGAAAAACTGTTTTTT; CDR3aa: CASSQDRTVTNEKLFF
d_gene: TRBD1; abundance: NA; v_gene: TRBV6-1; j_gene: TRBJ1-1; CDR3nt: TGTGCCGGGAGAAGGAGACAGGGGGCAACTGAAGCTTTCTTT; CDR3aa: CAGRRRQGATEAFF
d_gene: TRBD1; abundance: NA; v_gene: TRBV24-1; j_gene: TRBJ2-1; CDR3nt: TGTGCCACCAGACAGGGGGATGAGCAGTTCTTC; CDR3aa: CATRQGDEQFF
d_gene: TRBD2; abundance: NA; v_gene: TRBV28; j_gene: TRBJ2-7; CDR3nt: TGTGCCAGCAGTTCCCCGGGACTAGCGGCCGAGCAGTACTTC; CDR3aa: CASSSPGLAAEQYF
d_gene: TRBD2; abundance: NA; v_gene: TRBV4-3; j_gene: TRBJ2-2; CDR3nt: TGCGCCAGCAGCCAAGAAAGTGGACTAGCGGGAGTCACCGGGGAGCTGTTTTTT; CDR3aa: CASSQESGLAGVTGELFF
d_gene: NA; abundance: NA; v_gene: TRBV7-9; j_gene: TRBJ2-7; CDR3nt: TGTGCCAGCAGCGCCCGGGACTGGGCCTACGAGCAGTACTTC; CDR3aa: CASSARDWAYEQYF
d_gene: NA; abundance: NA; v_gene: TRBV3-1; j_gene: TRBJ1-2; CDR3nt: TGTGCCAGCAGCCAAGATCACGGCAGGGGATACGGCTACACCTTC; CDR3aa: CASSQDHGRGYGYTF
d_gene: TRBD1; abundance: many; v_gene: TRBV5-1; j_gene: TRBJ2-3; CDR3nt: TGCGCCAGCAGCGCGAGGTTGGGACAGGGGAACTGGGATACGCAGTATTTT; CDR3aa: CASSARLGQGNWDTQYF
d_gene: NA; abundance: few; v_gene: TRBV5-1; j_gene: TRBJ2-5; CDR3nt: TGCGCCAGCAGCTTGGGAAGGGGAATAGAGACCCAGTACTTC; CDR3aa: CASSLGRGIETQYF
d_gene: NA; abundance: NA; v_gene: TRBV25-1; j_gene: TRBJ1-2; CDR3nt: TGTGCCAGCAGTTCACACAGGCCCCCTTATGGCTACACCTTC; CDR3aa: CASSSHRPPYGYTF
d_gene: TRBD1; abundance: few; v_gene: TRBV29-1; j_gene: TRBJ1-4; CDR3nt: TGCAGCGTGGGACAGGGTTATAATGAAAAACTGTTTTTT; CDR3aa: CSVGQGYNEKLFF
d_gene: NA; abundance: few; v_gene: TRBV19; j_gene: TRBJ2-1; CDR3nt: TGTGCCAGTAGCAAGCGGGGACAGACCTACAATGAGCAGTTCTTC; CDR3aa: CASSKRGQTYNEQFF
d_gene: NA; abundance: few; v_gene: TRBV9; j_gene: TRBJ2-5; CDR3nt: TGTGCCAGCAGCTCCCCGGGAAGGAGAGCTCTGCAGGAGACCCAGTACTTC; CDR3aa: CASSSPGRRALQETQYF
d_gene: NA; abundance: NA; v_gene: TRBV19; j_gene: TRBJ1-3; CDR3nt: TGTGCCACCCCCATCCATGCTGGAAACACCATATATTTT; CDR3aa: CATPIHAGNTIYF
d_gene: NA; abundance: few; v_gene: TRBV7-2; j_gene: TRBJ1-5; CDR3nt: TGTGCCAGCAGCGGCCAAGCAGGGGTGGTAAATCAGCCCCAGCATTTT; CDR3aa: CASSGQAGVVNQPQHF
d_gene: NA; abundance: NA; v_gene: TRBV20-1; j_gene: TRBJ2-7; CDR3nt: TGCAGTGCTAGAGATCCCCCAGTCTCCTACGAGCAGTACTTC; CDR3aa: CSARDPPVSYEQYF
d_gene: NA; abundance: NA; v_gene: TRBV20-1; j_gene: TRBJ1-2; CDR3nt: TGCAGTGCTAGAGGAACGGACATTGGCTACACCTTC; CDR3aa: CSARGTDIGYTF
d_gene: NA; abundance: NA; v_gene: TRBV30; j_gene: TRBJ2-5; CDR3nt: TGTGCCTGGAGTGTTAGAGTGGGAGAGACCCAGTACTTC; CDR3aa: CAWSVRVGETQYF
d_gene: TRBD2; abundance: NA; v_gene: TRBV20-1; j_gene: TRBJ2-6; CDR3nt: TGCAGTGCTACCCCCGGGGGGGTCTCTGGGGCCAACGTCCTGACTTTC; CDR3aa: CSATPGGVSGANVLTF
d_gene: NA; abundance: NA; v_gene: TRBV4-2; j_gene: TRBJ1-5; CDR3nt: TGTGCCAGCAGCCAAGAGGCTTATAGCAATCAGCCCCAGCATTTT; CDR3aa: CASSQEAYSNQPQHF
d_gene: TRBD1; abundance: NA; v_gene: TRBV7-9; j_gene: TRBJ1-2; CDR3nt: TGTGCCAGCAGCTTGGGCAGGGGGCATCTTGGCTACACCTTC; CDR3aa: CASSLGRGHLGYTF
d_gene: TRBD2; abundance: NA; v_gene: TRBV7-2; j_gene: TRBJ2-1; CDR3nt: TGTGCCAGCAGCTTAGCGCTTAGCGGGGGCTATGAGCAGTTCTTC; CDR3aa: CASSLALSGGYEQFF
d_gene: TRBD2; abundance: few; v_gene: TRBV27; j_gene: TRBJ2-5; CDR3nt: TGTGCCTCTTCGAAGCGGGGGGGTATGGAGACCCAGTACTTC; CDR3aa: CASSKRGGMETQYF
d_gene: TRBD1; abundance: NA; v_gene: TRBV19; j_gene: TRBJ2-4; CDR3nt: TGTGCCAGTAGTAAGGGACAGCAAAACATTCAGTACTTC; CDR3aa: CASSKGQQNIQYF
d_gene: NA; abundance: NA; v_gene: TRBV27; j_gene: TRBJ1-1; CDR3nt: TGTGCCAGCAGTTTATCACCGACCGGACAGGAAGCTTTCTTT; CDR3aa: CASSLSPTGQEAFF
d_gene: NA; abundance: few; v_gene: TRBV9; j_gene: TRBJ2-7; CDR3nt: TGTGCCAGCAGCTCAGGCGGGGCCCCCTACGAGCAGTACTTC; CDR3aa: CASSSGGAPYEQYF
d_gene: TRBD2; abundance: few; v_gene: TRBV10-3; j_gene: TRBJ2-1; CDR3nt: TGTGTCATCAGTGAGTCCGAAATAGCGGGACCCTCGCTGTTCTTC; CDR3aa: CVISESEIAGPSLFF
d_gene: NA; abundance: NA; v_gene: TRBV2; j_gene: TRBJ2-1; CDR3nt: TGTGCCAGCAGGGAGAATGAGCAGTTCTTC; CDR3aa: CASRENEQFF
d_gene: NA; abundance: NA; v_gene: TRBV6-2/TRBV6-3; j_gene: TRBJ2-5; CDR3nt: TGTGCCAGCAGTTACGTGAAACCCGATACACCGCGACGAGAGACCCAGTACTTC; CDR3aa: CASSYVKPDTPRRETQYF